What follows is one T cell receptor beta chain and its context. In the source study's methods: Reference gene primers were amplified, and this amplification served to estimate nucleated cell counts. Method: immunoSEQ multiplex PCR; TCRdb's copy keeps in-frame clones and lacks some. That table gives V, J and clone size, and the DNA gave D and trimming. The repertoire holds 300,000 to 400,000 clones, over 80% seen once, with roughly 6.3% in the top ten. This entry comes from a study of blood T cell repertoires in COVID-19. The overall study: Specimens from acute and convalescent COVID-19 originated in the United States, Italy and Spain. Sample material is recorded as cDNA or gDNA derived from T cells, B-cell-depleted T cells, or PBMCs.

One Seattle source followed patients from active infection through their disease course. The sample taken for sequencing was peripheral blood. The clonotype comes from a woman in her fifties or sixties with COVID-19, enrolled during active disease.

CDR3 DNA: TGTGCCAGCAGCAAAGCTAGCGGGAGGACGAGCTCCTACAATGAGCAGTTCTTC. Amino acids: CASSKASGRTSSYNEQFF. The chain has TRBV5-5 and TRBJ2-1; 11 bases are shared with TRBD2. The CDR3 is made up of 18 amino acids. V lost 4 bases to trimming and J lost 0 bases; unmatched junction nucleotides: 9. Germline V CDR1 and CDR2: SGHKS, YYEKEE (reference sequence).